These T cell receptor beta chains were read from a single sample in a study of blood T cell repertoires in COVID-19. TCRdb's table, derived via immunoSEQ multiplex PCR, lists solely in-frame clones and lacks some. The sample holds about 120,000 clones, over 80% seen once. Sequenced: PBMCs or T cells enriched from blood (not recorded which). The receptors come from a woman in her twenties or thirties who had recovered from COVID-19. CDR3s include the opening cysteine and the closing phenylalanine or tryptophan. A D gene is named only where the DNA matches it firmly. Clone size appears in some rows only: once, few, many, or a class for an expanded clone.

D | V | size | CDR3
TRBD2 | TRBV9 | many | CASSSIRSGRGEDTQYF
. | TRBV6-5 | . | CASKNRVWDTEAFF
. | TRBV10-1 | . | CASRGGVGNQPQHF
TRBD2 | TRBV5-4 | . | CASSLLAGGPDHEQFF
. | TRBV7-2 | . | CASSLGLGMNTEAFF
. | TRBV5-6 | . | CASSLAQGYTF
TRBD1 | TRBV11-2 | . | CASSLDYRGLAFF
TRBD1 | TRBV19 | . | CASSMQGQVPYGYTF
. | TRBV19 | few | CASSGWNRGYEQYF
TRBD1 | TRBV18 | . | CASSPRTGNYGYTF
TRBD1 | TRBV28 | . | CASSLIPRDRSNEQFF
. | TRBV4-2 | . | CASSQSWGVPGELFF
TRBD2 | TRBV3-1/TRBV3-2 | . | CASSQVGGLGSTDTQYF
. | TRBV7-2 | . | CASSPNSPRLVETQYF
TRBD2 | TRBV5-1 | few | CASSGGTSGRAETQYF